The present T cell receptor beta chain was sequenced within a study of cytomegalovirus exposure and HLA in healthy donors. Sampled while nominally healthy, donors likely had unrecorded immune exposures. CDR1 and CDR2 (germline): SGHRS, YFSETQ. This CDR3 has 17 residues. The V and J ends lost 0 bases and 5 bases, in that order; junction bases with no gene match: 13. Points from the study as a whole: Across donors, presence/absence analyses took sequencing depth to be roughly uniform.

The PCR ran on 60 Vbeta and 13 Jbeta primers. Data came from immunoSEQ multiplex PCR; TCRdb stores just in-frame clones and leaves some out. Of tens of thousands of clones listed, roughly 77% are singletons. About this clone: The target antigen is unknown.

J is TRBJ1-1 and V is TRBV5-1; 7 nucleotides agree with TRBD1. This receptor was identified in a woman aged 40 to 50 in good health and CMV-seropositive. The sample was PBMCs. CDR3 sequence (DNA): TGCGCCAGCAGCTTGGGGGGACAGACAGGGTGGCAGACTGAAGCTTTCTTT. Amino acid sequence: CASSLGGQTGWQTEAFF. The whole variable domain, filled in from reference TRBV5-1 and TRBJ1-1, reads KAGVTQTPRYLIKTRGQQVTLSCSPISGHRSVSWYQQTPGQGLQFLFEYFSETQRNKGNFPGRFSGRQFSNSRSEMNVSTLELGDSALYLCASSLGGQTGWQTEAFFGQGTRLTVV.